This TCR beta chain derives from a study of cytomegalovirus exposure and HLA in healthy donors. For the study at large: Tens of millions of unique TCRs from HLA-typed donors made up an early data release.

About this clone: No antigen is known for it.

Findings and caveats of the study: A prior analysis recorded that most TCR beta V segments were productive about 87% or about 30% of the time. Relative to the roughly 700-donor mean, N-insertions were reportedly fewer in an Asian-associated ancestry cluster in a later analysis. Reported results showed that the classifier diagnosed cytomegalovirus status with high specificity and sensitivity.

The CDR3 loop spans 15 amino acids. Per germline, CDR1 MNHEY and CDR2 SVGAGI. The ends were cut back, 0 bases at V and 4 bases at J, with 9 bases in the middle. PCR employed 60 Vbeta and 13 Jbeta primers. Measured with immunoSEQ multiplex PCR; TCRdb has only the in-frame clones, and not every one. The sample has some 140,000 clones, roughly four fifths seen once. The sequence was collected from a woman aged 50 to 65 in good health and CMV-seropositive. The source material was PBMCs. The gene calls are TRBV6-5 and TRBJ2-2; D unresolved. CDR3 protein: CASSYSAPSTGELFF. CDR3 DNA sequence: TGTGCCAGCAGTTACTCAGCCCCGAGCACCGGGGAGCTGTTTTTT.